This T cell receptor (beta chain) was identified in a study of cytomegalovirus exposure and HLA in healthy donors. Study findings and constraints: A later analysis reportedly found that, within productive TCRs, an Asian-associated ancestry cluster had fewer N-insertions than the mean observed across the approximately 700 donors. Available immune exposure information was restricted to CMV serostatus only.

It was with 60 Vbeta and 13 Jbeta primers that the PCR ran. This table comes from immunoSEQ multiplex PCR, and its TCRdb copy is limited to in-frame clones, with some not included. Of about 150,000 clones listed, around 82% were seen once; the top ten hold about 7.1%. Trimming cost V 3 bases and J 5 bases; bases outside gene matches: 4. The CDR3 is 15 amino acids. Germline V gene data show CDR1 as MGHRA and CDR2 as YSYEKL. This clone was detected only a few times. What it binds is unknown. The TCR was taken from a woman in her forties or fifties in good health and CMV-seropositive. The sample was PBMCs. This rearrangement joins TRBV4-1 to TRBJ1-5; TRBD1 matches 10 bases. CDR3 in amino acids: CASSQTGQGDQPQHF. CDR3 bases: TGCGCCAGCAGCCAGACCGGACAGGGGGATCAGCCCCAGCATTTT.